The clone carrying this TCR beta chain was counted between two and nine times. Its specificity is not known. The source of the sample is a study of CD8 T cells in ankylosing spondylitis. Findings and caveats of the study: Previously reported in reactive arthritis synovial fluid and blood were some of the motif variants. Characteristic of ankylosing spondylitis blood, it appeared, was a TCR beta motif comprising about eight highly homologous variants.

V lost 3 bases to trimming and J lost 0 bases; unmatched junction nucleotides: 7. CDR3 length: 16 residues. Germline V lookup: CDR1 ENHRY, CDR2 SYGVKD. For TCR beta, libraries came from quantitative 5'-RACE with molecular barcodes. TCRdb reanalysed the 5' RACE reads using MiXCR and keeps one entry per CDR3 protein. This table holds about 220,000 distinct CDR3 sequences, roughly a tenth found once. Material for sequencing was blood, either unsorted or a sorted T cell fraction (not recorded which). This TCR was sampled from a male donor with ankylosing spondylitis or in good health (not recorded which). The chain joins TRBV10-3 to TRBJ2-7; TRBD2 agrees at 8 bases. The CDR3 DNA follows: TGTGCCATCAGTGAAAGCGGGGGTAAGAGCTCCTACGAGCAGTACTTC. Translation: CAISESGGKSSYEQYF.